The TCR beta chain under discussion was sequenced for a study of control samples from healthy donors and cancer patients. The table came from immunoSEQ multiplex PCR; TCRdb's copy has only in-frame clones and leaves some out. The table records fewer than 90,000 clones, around nine tenths of them present only once. CDR1 is MNHEY, CDR2 SVGEGT, per germline. This CDR3 is built from 15 residues. Trimming at V came to 4 bases and at J to 4 bases, leaving 7 bases not matched to a gene. The V call is TRBV6-2 or TRBV6-3, the J call TRBJ1-5; 7 nucleotides match TRBD1. The TCR comes from a woman aged 55-69 years with head and neck cancer. The sample comprised PBMCs. CDR3 sequence reads: CASSSPGQRNQPQHF. The CDR3 DNA sequence: TGTGCCAGCAGTTCGCCGGGACAGAGGAATCAGCCCCAGCATTTT.